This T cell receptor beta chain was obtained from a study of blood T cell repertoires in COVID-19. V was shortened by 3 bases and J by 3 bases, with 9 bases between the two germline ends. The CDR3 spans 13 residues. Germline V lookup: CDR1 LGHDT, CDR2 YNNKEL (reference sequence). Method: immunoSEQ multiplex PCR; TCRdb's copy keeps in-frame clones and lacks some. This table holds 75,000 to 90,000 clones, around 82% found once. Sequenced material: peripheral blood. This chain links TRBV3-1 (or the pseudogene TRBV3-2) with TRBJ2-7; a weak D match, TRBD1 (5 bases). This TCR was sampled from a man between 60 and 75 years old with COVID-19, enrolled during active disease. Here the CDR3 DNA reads TGTGCCAGCAGCCATCTCGACAGCTACGAGCAGTACTTC. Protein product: CASSHLDSYEQYF.